The rows below give T cell receptor beta chains drawn from one sample of a study of T cell clones after liver transplantation. The repertoire was sequenced with immunoSEQ multiplex PCR; TCRdb's copy has only in-frame clones and lacks some. The repertoire holds tens of thousands of clones, with roughly 83% as singletons. This specimen consisted of CD4+ T cells from blood, obtained before liver transplant. These receptors originate from a human donor who received a liver transplant. Each CDR3 is given with its conserved first and last residue. Fields, in order: J gene, clone size, V gene, D gene, CDR3 protein, CDR3 DNA. The D gene is left open where the match is weak. A row's size may be missing; if present it is once, few, many or a size class.

TRBJ2-6,NA,TRBV6-5,NA,CASSVVNLGANVLTF,TGTGCCAGCTCCGTGGTGAATTTAGGGGCCAACGTCCTGACTTTC
TRBJ2-3,NA,TRBV5-6,TRBD2,CASSLWAGVADTQYF,TGTGCCAGCAGCTTGTGGGCGGGAGTAGCAGATACGCAGTATTTT
TRBJ1-4,NA,TRBV5-1,NA,CASSLGGTGEKLFF,TGCGCCAGCAGCTTGGGAGGGACCGGGGAAAAACTGTTTTTT
TRBJ1-5,once,TRBV18,NA,CASSPDRNQPQHF,TGTGCCAGCTCACCTGACCGAAATCAGCCCCAGCATTTT
TRBJ2-6,NA,TRBV7-2,NA,CASSSGYGHSGANVLTF,TGTGCCAGCAGCTCGGGGTACGGGCACTCTGGGGCCAACGTCCTGACTTTC
TRBJ2-3,NA,TRBV5-1,TRBD2,CASSAPLSGGSKRADTQYF,TGCGCCAGCAGCGCCCCCTTGAGCGGGGGGAGCAAGAGGGCAGATACGCAGTATTTT
TRBJ1-5,NA,TRBV7-3,TRBD1,CASSLPGGDSNQPQHF,TGTGCCAGCAGCTTGCCAGGGGGCGATAGCAATCAGCCCCAGCATTTT
TRBJ2-2,few,TRBV25-1,NA,CATERPRRGGGSPGELFF,TGTGCCACCGAACGCCCCCGCAGGGGCGGCGGGAGCCCCGGGGAGCTGTTTTTT
TRBJ2-2,NA,TRBV7-2,NA,CASSLTGTTNTGELFF,TGTGCCAGCAGCTTAACGGGGACAACGAACACCGGGGAGCTGTTTTTT
TRBJ2-1,NA,TRBV5-1,TRBD2,CASSFTGTSVIF,TGCGCCAGCAGCTTTACCGGGACTAGCGTAATCTTC
TRBJ2-5,NA,TRBV10-2,NA,CASSEPGAETQYF,TGCGCCAGCAGTGAACCGGGGGCGGAGACCCAGTACTTC
TRBJ1-2,NA,TRBV6-4,TRBD1,CASQTGGSDGYTF,TGTGCCAGTCAGACAGGGGGTTCGGATGGCTACACCTTC
TRBJ2-5,NA,TRBV5-4,TRBD2,CASRLLTSGVETQYF,TGTGCCAGCAGACTCCTGACTAGCGGTGTAGAGACCCAGTACTTC